This TCR beta chain was captured by sequencing in a study of cytomegalovirus exposure and HLA in healthy donors. At the level of the study: The 95 to 150 validation repertoires used a platform that matched the one used for the approximately 610 first-cohort repertoires, as a later analysis reported.

The repertoire was sequenced with immunoSEQ multiplex PCR; TCRdb's copy has only in-frame clones and lacks some. The profile shows over 250,000 clones, around 85% of them singletons. This CDR3 region has 15 residues. The V end was cut by 0 bases, the J end by 10 bases, with 13 bases between. CDR1 is LGHNA, CDR2 YSLEER, per germline. The V call is TRBV4-3, the J call TRBJ1-6, with a weak D call TRBD1 (6 bases). Sample: PBMCs. This TCR came from a woman between 18 and 29 years old in good health and CMV-seronegative. CDR3 residues: CASSQEGRGNSPLHF. In nucleotides, the CDR3 is TGCGCCAGCAGCCAAGAAGGTAGGGGGAACTCACCCCTCCACTTT.